The T cell receptor (beta chain) described here comes from a study of cytomegalovirus exposure and HLA in healthy donors. As for the study in general: Of about 400 genotyped donors, roughly 86% clustered with self-reported Caucasian donors.

Of note for this clone: Antigen unknown.

The primer mix had 60 Vbeta and 13 Jbeta primers. Assay used: immunoSEQ multiplex PCR; TCRdb lists only in-frame clones, some missing. The table lists roughly 100,000 clones, over 65% of them singletons. The germline CDR1 and CDR2 sequences are KGHSH and LQKENI. V was pared by 3 bases and J by 0 bases, with 14 bases between. The CDR3 contains 17 residues. Study-level findings and limits: A later analysis, which compared TCR beta chains of equal frequency, found the HLA-associated ones more clonally expanded.

Sequencing used PBMCs. This TCR derives from a man between 35 and 55 years old in good health and CMV-seronegative. The gene calls are TRBV18 and TRBJ1-4, with D possibly being TRBD1 (5 bases). The CDR3 loop reads CASSPRPGGSTNEKLFF. The CDR3, as DNA: TGTGCCAGCTCACCCCGTCCCGGGGGATCAACTAATGAAAAACTGTTTTTT. The entire variable domain, with the rest obtained from reference TRBV18 and TRBJ1-4, is as follows: NAGVMQNPRHLVRRRGQEARLRCSPMKGHSHVYWYRQLPEEGLKFMVYLQKENIIDESGMPKERFSAEFPKEGPSILRIQQVVRGDSAAYFCASSPRPGGSTNEKLFFGSGTQLSVL.